This TCR beta chain is from a study of tissue T cells after allogeneic stem cell transplantation (dated by TCRdb to between 2021 and 2024). With respect to the entire study: Using research autopsies of patients with and without GVHD, plus mouse models of GVHD, the study profiled TCR beta repertoires across many tissues. The human arm was conducted as a prospective observational study, and neither blinding nor randomization was performed.

On this clone itself: The specificity of this receptor is unknown. Gene names and germline sequences here are the mouse ones. The read ends 1 residue shy of where the CDR3 ends; the end is completed using the germline J gene.

What the time point label conveys for this sample: mouse harvest day 14 after allogeneic transplant. Mouse grafts combined 10^7 T-cell-depleted bone marrow cells with 10^6 splenic CD5+ T cells, given via tail vein injection. Mouse GVHD was modeled in a major MHC-mismatch B6 (H2b) into BALB/c (H2d) model, with tissues profiled at day 7 or 14. On day 7 or 14 post-transplant, mouse tissues and retro-orbital blood were harvested with separate sterile tools for each animal, and livers were flushed beforehand. Before genomic DNA isolation with the DNeasy Blood & Tissue Kit, mouse tissues were minced with razor blades in buffered saline. The research as a whole found: Blood and spleen T cells captured only a limited portion of the TCR repertoire detected in tissues, in both patients and mice. Not many T cell clones showed up in more than one patient, yet clustering based on motifs uncovered repertoire signatures that were shared across patients in a tissue-specific way. A small and clinically heterogeneous patient cohort was studied, and sampling depth was acknowledged as a limitation. Which tissue TCRs were alloreactive or antigen-specific was not determined in the study, and some clones might have been persisting host cells. Within patients, how anatomically similar tissues were was a major factor shaping TCR repertoire composition, regardless of disease or transplant status.

The protocol used for the library was the immunoSEQ multiplex PCR assay. Adaptive Biotechnologies performed the TCRbeta CDR3 sequencing at survey depth and reported CDR3 sequences, V/J genes, productive frequency and template counts. TCR beta CDR3 regions were amplified from genomic DNA instead of RNA. Per the authors' processing: Pairwise repertoire overlap between tissues was quantified with Jensen-Shannon divergence, where 1 means complete divergence and 0 identical. Tissues were grouped by single-linkage agglomerative hierarchical clustering of pairwise JSD values, and the clustering results were shown as dendrograms. All patient samples were analyzed with GLIPH2 using simulation_depth 1000, kmer_min_depth 3 and cdr3_length_cutoff 8, and only groups containing more than two unique CDR3s were kept. A standardized tissue-overlap score was calculated by extrapolating Jaccard GLIPH-group overlap across patients to a standard repertoire size of 1000 clones. To look at how diversity was associated with clinical or experimental variables, linear mixed-effect models were used, with tissue treated as a fixed effect and individual treated as a random effect. The clones in this table, taken by TCRdb from immuneACCESS, are in-frame only. Not every clone is retained; where verified, under half of the shortfall comes from an unresolved V gene, and the cause of the rest is unknown. V, J and clone size are those of that table, while D and trimming were read from the DNA. For this sample there are about 5,000 clones; 30% to 45% appear just once. The top ten clones comprise 24% of the sample.

Taken from cysteine to phenylalanine, the CDR3 has 16 residues. Shown are 45 bases from within the CDR3, in frame from base 1. According to the germline V gene (reference sequence), CDR1 reads KGHPV and CDR2 reads FQNQEV. Trimming accounts for 2 bases at V and 3 bases at J, while the number of junction bases matched to no gene is 3. The V gene is TRBV26 and the J gene is TRBJ2-4, with 12 bases aligning to TRBD2. The receptor was derived from a female BALB/c mouse given C57BL/6 T cells with graft-versus-host disease after an allogeneic hematopoietic cell transplant. Specimen: gut tissue. CDR3 region: CASSLDWGGAQNTLYF. CDR3 DNA, as far as it was read: TGTGCCAGCAGTCTGGACTGGGGGGGCGCCCAAAACACCTTGTAC.